The sequence of this TCR beta chain was determined in a study of long-term antiretroviral therapy in people with HIV. Study-level results: Pre-ART expanded clones dominated the repertoire at every time point. Relative to transplant donor controls, diversity remained lower despite increasing after ART. All blood samples came from the years 2004 to 2017, possibly under older ART regimens.

The assay, immunoSEQ v3.0, was run at survey level. Method: immunoSEQ multiplex PCR; TCRdb's copy keeps in-frame clones and lacks some. The sample shows about 20,000 clones, around four fifths of them seen only once. A remark on this clone: What it binds is not known.

Per germline, CDR1 SGHVS and CDR2 FQNEAQ. With 5 bases clipped from V and 2 bases from J, the junction kept 13 bases outside the gene matches. The CDR3 runs to 18 residues. The sequencing used unsorted PBMCs, collected 2.5 years before starting antiretroviral therapy. The receptor was isolated from a woman aged 45-59 years with HIV. The J gene is TRBJ1-5, the V gene TRBV7-8; 9 bases line up with TRBD1. In nucleotides, the CDR3 is TGTGCCAGCAGCGCTCTGGGACAGGGAAGAATCGGCAATCAGCCCCAGCATTTT. This sequence encodes CASSALGQGRIGNQPQHF.